What follows is one T cell receptor (beta chain) and its context. This sample was included in a study of STAT5B mutations in CD4+ large granular lymphocyte leukemia. Sequencing used immunoSEQ multiplex PCR; TCRdb keeps in-frame clones, though not all of them. The table lists tens of thousands of clones, less than 80% of them singletons. The germline V gene has CDR1 SGHTA and CDR2 FQGNSA. This CDR3 has 17 amino acids. V shed 5 bases, J shed 8 bases, and the junction held 18 bases outside the gene matches. The V call is TRBV7-2, the J call TRBJ2-1; 7 bases match TRBD2. The source of this sequence is a human donor in good health. The sequenced sample was CD4+ T cells from blood buffy coats. The CDR3, as DNA: TGTGCCAGCAGCCATGCCTATGTGAGCGGGATGGGGGATGAGCAGTTCTTC. Its protein product is CASSHAYVSGMGDEQFF.